The present TCR beta chain was sequenced within a study of vaccination and CD4 T cells after COVID-19. Study-level information: The convalescents were made up of six males and four females, two of whom were Hispanic. Investigators drew the post-COVID samples a median about 98 days after diagnosis, with a range of 35 to 161. Findings and limits, study-wide: Apart from involving relatively few convalescent patients, the work omitted early post-infection timepoints.

Treatment: approximately nine-day PBMC culture with coronavirus spike peptide pools or control peptides (ViraFEST assay). The CDR3 consists of 13 residues. With 8 bases clipped from V and 6 bases from J, the junction kept 4 bases outside the gene matches. The germline V gene has CDR1 SNHLY and CDR2 FYNNEI. About this clonotype itself: Its specificity is not known.

An Oncomine TCR Beta short-read assay was used to sequence the DNA from cultured CD4+ T cells. TCRdb passed the PCR reads through MiXCR, listing each CDR3 protein once. The sample records some 11,000 distinct CDR3 sequences, 45% to 55% being singletons. The source is a human donor who had recovered from COVID-19. Sequencing was done on a sample of CD4+ T cells from blood, cultured in vitro. The rearrangement links TRBV2 to TRBJ1-1; 12 nucleotides line up with TRBD1. CDR3 sequence: CASGDRGRSEAFF. CDR3 DNA: TGTGCCAGCGGGGACAGGGGGCGATCTGAAGCTTTCTTT.